This TCR beta chain was recovered during a study of spatial heterogeneity in lung cancer. In the study overall: Detected beta-chain sequences consistently exceeded alpha-chain sequences. More than eight raw reads, on average, carried each unique TCR and UMI combination.

The time point here: sample taken at primary tumor resection. In each case, whole RNA from tumor, nontumor lung or frozen PBMC was sequenced unsorted. Samples came from 70 to 80 TRACERx patients with untreated early-stage lung cancer. Trimming removed 3 bases from V and 5 bases from J, with 7 bases in between. The germline CDR1 and CDR2 sequences are LGHDT and YNNKEL (reference sequence). CDR3 length equals 12 residues. This clonotype came up a few times. TCR cDNA molecules each had a unique molecular identifier. One entry per CDR3 protein results from TCRdb running MiXCR on the 5' RACE reads. This table has about 85,000 distinct CDR3 sequences, about 20% appearing once.

This specimen consisted of PBMCs, obtained at surgery. The V gene is TRBV3-1, the J gene TRBJ2-5; D is ambiguous. The TCR comes from a male donor with early-stage non-small cell lung cancer. CDR3 sequence: CASSQGSETQYF. CDR3 DNA sequence: TGTGCCAGCAGCCAGGGTAGCGAGACCCAGTACTTC.